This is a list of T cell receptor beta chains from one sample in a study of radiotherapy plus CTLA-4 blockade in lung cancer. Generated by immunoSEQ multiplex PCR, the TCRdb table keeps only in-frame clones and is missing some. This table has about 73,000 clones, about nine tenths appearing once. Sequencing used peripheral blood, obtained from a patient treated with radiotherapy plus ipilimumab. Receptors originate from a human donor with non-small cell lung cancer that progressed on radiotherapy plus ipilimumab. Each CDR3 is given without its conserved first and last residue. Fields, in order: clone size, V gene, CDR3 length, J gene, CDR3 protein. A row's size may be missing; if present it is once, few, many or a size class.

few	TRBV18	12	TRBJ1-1	ASSPLGRNTEAF
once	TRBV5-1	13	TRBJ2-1	ASSLSSGTYNEQF
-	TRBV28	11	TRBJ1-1	ASSRSLNTEAF
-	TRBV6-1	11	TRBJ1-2	ASRQTGGFGYT
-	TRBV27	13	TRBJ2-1	ASSHWDNTYNEQF
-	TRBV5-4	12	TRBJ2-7	ASSVDSYSYEQY
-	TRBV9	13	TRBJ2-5	ASSETGQRGETQY
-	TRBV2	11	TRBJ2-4	ASSGGLGAAQY
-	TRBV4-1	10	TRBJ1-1	ASSQDQGLAF
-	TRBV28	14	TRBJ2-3	ASTPTGGPGTDTQY
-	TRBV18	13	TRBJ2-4	ASSPSGTGKNIQY
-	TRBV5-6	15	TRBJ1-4	ASSLRELAATNEKLF
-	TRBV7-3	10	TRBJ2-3	ASSLGADTQY
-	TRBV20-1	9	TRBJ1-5	SAKSNQGTH
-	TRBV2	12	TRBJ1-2	ASSPTGQGGGYT
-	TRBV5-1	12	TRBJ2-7	ASSRVGQAYEQY
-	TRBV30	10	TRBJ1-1	AWSRSLTEAF
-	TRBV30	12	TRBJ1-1	AWSIGGESTEAF
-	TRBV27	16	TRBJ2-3	ASSPPEVGIITADTQY
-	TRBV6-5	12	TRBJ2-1	ASSQWGSYNEQF
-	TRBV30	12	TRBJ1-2	AWSRDSSLYGYT
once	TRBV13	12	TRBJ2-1	ASRTGKDPNEQF
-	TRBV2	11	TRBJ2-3	ASRGSSTDTQY
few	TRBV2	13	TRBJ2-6	ASSKAFSGANVLT
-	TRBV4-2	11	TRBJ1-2	ASSQDRPYGYT
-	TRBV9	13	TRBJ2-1	ASSVGLAENNEQF
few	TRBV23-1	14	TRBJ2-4	ASSQSRRQERHIQY
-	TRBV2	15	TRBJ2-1	AIGGGGTKSSYNEQF
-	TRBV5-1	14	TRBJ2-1	ASSPEGQGSYNEQF
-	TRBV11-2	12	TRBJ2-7	ASSLGQRVYEQY
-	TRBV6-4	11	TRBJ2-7	ARAGGKVYEQY
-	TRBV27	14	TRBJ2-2	ASSSTGTANTGELF
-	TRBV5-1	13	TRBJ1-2	ASSLRSSGSYGYT
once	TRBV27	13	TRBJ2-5	ASSLGAAGQETQY
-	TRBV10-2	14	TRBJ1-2	ASSERVTRRGAGYT
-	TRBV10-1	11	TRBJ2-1	ASSPDFYNEQF
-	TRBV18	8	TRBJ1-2	ASSSRQGH
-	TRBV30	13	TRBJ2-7	AWRTKQGSPAEQY
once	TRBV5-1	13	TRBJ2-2	ASSRTGESNGELF
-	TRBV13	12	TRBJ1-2	ASSRTGVNYGYT
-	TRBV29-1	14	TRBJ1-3	SVEGDRGGSGNTIY